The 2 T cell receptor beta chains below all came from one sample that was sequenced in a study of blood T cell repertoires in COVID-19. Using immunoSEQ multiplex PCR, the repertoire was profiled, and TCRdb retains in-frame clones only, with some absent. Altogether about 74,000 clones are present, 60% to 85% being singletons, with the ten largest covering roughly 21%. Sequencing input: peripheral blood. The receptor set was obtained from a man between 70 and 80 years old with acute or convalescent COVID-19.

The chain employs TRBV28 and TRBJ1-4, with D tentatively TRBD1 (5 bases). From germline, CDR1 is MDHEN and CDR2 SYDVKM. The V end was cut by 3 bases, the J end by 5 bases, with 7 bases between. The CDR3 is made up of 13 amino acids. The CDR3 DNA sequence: TGTGCCAGCAGTTTCGGGGGAAATGAAAAACTGTTTTTT. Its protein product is CASSFGGNEKLFF.

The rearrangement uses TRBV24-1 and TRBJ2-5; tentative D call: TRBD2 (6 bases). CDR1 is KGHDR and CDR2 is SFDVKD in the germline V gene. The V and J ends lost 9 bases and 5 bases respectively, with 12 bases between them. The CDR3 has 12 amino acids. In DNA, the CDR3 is TGTGCCACCGGGTCTGGGGGGGAGACCCAGTACTTC. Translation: CATGSGGETQYF.